The 29 T cell receptor beta chains below all came from one sample that was sequenced in a study of shared clonotypes between healthy human individuals. The table came from immunoSEQ multiplex PCR; TCRdb's copy has only in-frame clones and leaves some out. The table lists more than 1 million clones, around 82% of them singletons. Sample: memory CD4+ T cells from PBMCs. Noted subset: CD45RA-negative fraction. These receptors were taken from a man aged 18 to 30 in good health. Some clones in this sample may be carry-over from other donors' samples.

This clone was counted a single time. The chain joins TRBV7-2 to TRBJ1-1; 7 positions agree with TRBD1. J lost 4 bases, V lost 3 bases, and 5 bases had no gene match. The CDR3 totals 14 residues. In germline, CDR1 is SGHTA, CDR2 FQGNSA. The CDR3: CASSFSGGGTEAFF. The CDR3 DNA reads TGTGCCAGCAGCTTCTCAGGGGGGGGCACTGAAGCTTTCTTT.

This chain links TRBV2 with TRBJ2-7, with no clear D. CDR1 is SNHLY, CDR2 FYNNEI, per germline. The CDR3 runs 12 residues. The ends were cut back, 7 bases at V and 5 bases at J, with 12 bases in the middle. CDR3 amino acids: CASTRSSNEQYF. In DNA form, the CDR3 reads TGTGCCAGCACACGGTCCTCGAACGAGCAGTACTTC.

The chain employs TRBV7-2 and TRBJ2-7; 10 nucleotides agree with TRBD2. The CDR3 spans 17 residues. Germline V gives CDR1 SGHTA, CDR2 FQGNSA. The junction had 12 bases not matched to a gene; V was cut back by 3 bases and J by 4 bases. CDR3 bases: TGTGCCAGCAGCTTGGGGAGCGGGAGGGCAGGTTTGTACGAGCAGTACTTC. Amino acids: CASSLGSGRAGLYEQYF.

About this clone itself: Relative to the germline gene, one junction end is altered; a read error may explain this. The J gene is TRBJ1-2, the V gene TRBV28, with 11 bases fitting TRBD1. The germline CDR1 and CDR2 sequences are MDHEN and SYDVKM. There are 12 residues in the CDR3. CDR3 region: CASSLGTGGPLF. Written as DNA, the CDR3 is TGTGCCAGCAGTTTAGGGACAGGGGGTCCTCTCTTC.

The J gene is TRBJ2-2, the V gene TRBV6-1; 9 nucleotides align to TRBD1. V trimming: 4 bases; J trimming: 2 bases; junction bases outside the gene matches: 2. Germline V gene data show CDR1 as MNHNS and CDR2 as SASEGT. The CDR3 runs 15 residues. The CDR3 reads CASSAGQGNTGELFF. CDR3 bases: TGTGCCAGCAGTGCGGGACAGGGCAACACCGGGGAGCTGTTTTTT.

The rearrangement uses TRBV5-4 and TRBJ2-3; maybe TRBD1 (6 bases). V was cut by 3 bases and J by 8 bases, with 19 bases left in between. Germline V gives CDR1 SGHNT, CDR2 YYREEE (reference sequence). The CDR3 spans 15 residues. The CDR3 region has the DNA TGTGCCAGCAGCTCCAGGGAAGGGGGAGCGGTTACGCAGTATTTT. It yields the protein CASSSREGGAVTQYF.

The chain is built from TRBV2 and TRBJ1-1; TRBD1 matches at 7 bases. The ends lost 6 bases at V and 3 bases at J; junction bases unmatched: 7. Germline lookup yields CDR1 SNHLY and CDR2 FYNNEI. This CDR3 is built from 14 residues. CDR3 DNA sequence: TGTGCCAGCAGCCGACAGGGCCCAGACACTGAAGCTTTCTTT. This sequence encodes CASSRQGPDTEAFF.

This clone turned up a few times. This chain uses TRBV4-1 with TRBJ1-1; D gene uncertain. The V end was cut by 4 bases, the J end by 4 bases, with 16 bases between. The CDR3 loop spans 15 amino acids. The germline CDR1 and CDR2 sequences are MGHRA and YSYEKL. Here the CDR3 reads CASSPSGSGFTEAFF. The CDR3 nucleotides read TGCGCCAGCAGCCCATCTGGTTCGGGGTTCACTGAAGCTTTCTTT.

Details on this clone: Other nucleotide sequences from this sample produce the same CDR3. V gene TRBV6-1 combines with J gene TRBJ2-1; the D gene could be TRBD1 or TRBD2 (5 bases each). Trimming removed 6 bases at V and 4 bases at J, with 10 bases between. The CDR3 is 13 residues long. Germline V gene sequence: CDR1 MNHNS, CDR2 SASEGT. CDR3 DNA: TGTGCCAGCAGACGGGACGGATACAATGAGCAGTTCTTC. This codes for CASRRDGYNEQFF.

Comments on this clone: A much larger clone differs from this one at a single base, so this may be a read error. Distinct nucleotide sequences in the sample also encode this CDR3. The chain employs TRBV28 and TRBJ1-4; D is ambiguous. V was cut by 1 base and J by 0 bases, with 6 bases left in between. The CDR3 has 15 amino acids. Germline lookup yields CDR1 MDHEN and CDR2 SYDVKM. CDR3 sequence: CASSLSGATNEKLFF. In DNA form, the CDR3 reads TGTGCCAGCAGTTTATCAGGTGCAACTAATGAAAAACTGTTTTTT.

The V call is TRBV5-8, the J call TRBJ2-6; no definite D call. The CDR3 totals 15 residues. CDR1 and CDR2 (germline): SGHTS, YDEGEE. Trimming removed 1 base at V and 4 bases at J, with 9 bases between. The CDR3 protein is CASSLYAGGANVLTF. CDR3 DNA sequence: TGTGCCAGCAGCTTGTACGCAGGAGGGGCCAACGTCCTGACTTTC.

This chain uses TRBV7-3 with TRBJ2-7; 7 bases map to TRBD2. This CDR3 spans 16 amino acids. V dropped 5 bases and J dropped 6; count of bases not matched to a gene: 16. Germline lookup yields CDR1 SGHTA and CDR2 FQGTGA. The DNA of the CDR3 is TGTGCCAGCAGCCCAAAAGGTAGCGGGTCGTCCGGCGAGCAGTACTTC. Protein product: CASSPKGSGSSGEQYF.

This clone was seen more than once but under ten times. This sequence joins TRBV29-1 and TRBJ1-2; no clear D gene. Per the germline V gene, CDR1 is SQVTM and CDR2 is ANQGSEA. The CDR3 is made up of 8 amino acids. V lost 3 bases, J lost 11 bases, and 4 bases lay in between. The CDR3 loop is CSVDAYTF. DNA for the CDR3: TGCAGCGTTGATGCTTACACCTTC.

The chain combines TRBV7-9 with TRBJ2-1, with 8 bases lining up with TRBD2. The CDR3 covers 16 residues. The trim removed 1 base at V and 9 bases at J, leaving 11 bases unmatched. Looked up from germline, CDR1 is SEHNR and CDR2 is FQNEAQ (reference sequence). CDR3 sequence: CASSLGGSGSLGEQFF. For the CDR3, the DNA is TGTGCCAGCAGCTTAGGTGGAAGCGGGAGCCTCGGTGAGCAGTTCTTC.

The chain joins TRBV2 to TRBJ2-7, with 11 bases fitting TRBD2. CDR3 length equals 16 residues. Germline V gene lookup returns CDR1 SNHLY and CDR2 FYNNEI. V dropped 7 bases and J dropped 1; count of bases not matched to a gene: 9. The CDR3 DNA is TGTGCCAGCATTATTAGCGGGAGGGCCCTGTCCTACGAGCAGTACTTC. Residues: CASIISGRALSYEQYF.

The V gene is TRBV9, the J gene TRBJ2-3; weak D call: TRBD2 (5 bases). CDR1 is SGDLS, CDR2 YYNGEE, per germline. This CDR3 comprises 15 residues. V gave up 0 bases and J gave up 1 base, with 9 bases separating them. The CDR3 region is CASSVALSGTDTQYF. CDR3 sequence (DNA): TGTGCCAGCAGCGTAGCTCTTAGCGGCACAGATACGCAGTATTTT.

The V call is TRBV10-1, the J call TRBJ2-1; maybe TRBD2 (5 bases). The CDR3 extends over 15 amino acids. Trimming stripped 3 bases from V and 0 bases from J, with 9 bases between. Germline V gene data show CDR1 as WNHNN and CDR2 as SYGVQD (reference sequence). The CDR3 DNA sequence: TGCGCCAGCAGTGAAAGCCTAGCCTCCTACAATGAGCAGTTCTTC. It codes for CASSESLASYNEQFF.

With respect to this clone: Within the sample, other DNA sequences also encode this same CDR3. The gene calls are TRBV7-2 and TRBJ2-1; TRBD2 matches 12 bases. From germline, CDR1 is SGHTA and CDR2 FQGNSA. The CDR3 runs 15 residues. The V and J ends lost 3 bases and 7 bases, in that order; junction bases with no gene match: 4. This CDR3 is CASSLAGTSGNEQFF. The CDR3 DNA follows: TGTGCCAGCAGCTTGGCCGGGACTAGCGGGAATGAGCAGTTCTTC.

CDR3 coding DNA: TGTGCCAGCAGCCCGGGGACAGGGCTCGGGACCCAGCATTTT. Translated: CASSPGTGLGTQHF. The chain joins TRBV7-2 to TRBJ1-5, with TRBD1 matching over 9 bases. Trimming cost V 5 bases and J 11 bases; bases outside gene matches: 10. This CDR3 contains 14 residues. Germline-derived CDR1 and CDR2 are SGHTA and FQGNSA.

On this clone itself: Additional DNA sequences in this sample encode the identical CDR3. This chain links TRBV28 with TRBJ1-1; the D gene is possibly TRBD1 (6 bases). Germline loops: CDR1 MDHEN, CDR2 SYDVKM. V was trimmed by 1 base and J by 5 bases, leaving 8 bases between them. The CDR3 is 13 residues long. This CDR3 is CASSLYTGTEAFF. CDR3 bases: TGTGCCAGCAGTTTATACACAGGGACTGAAGCTTTCTTT.

This clone was observed once. This chain links TRBV7-6 with TRBJ1-2; the D gene is possibly TRBD1 (5 bases). V was pared by 5 bases and J by 7 bases, with 17 bases between. CDR1 SGHVS and CDR2 FNYEAQ come from the germline V gene. The CDR3 loop spans 14 amino acids. CDR3 in amino acids: CASSPLGGLVGYTF. CDR3 sequence (DNA): TGTGCCAGCAGCCCACTCGGGGGACTGGTTGGCTACACCTTC.

The chain carries TRBV21-1 and TRBJ2-7; the DNA was not compared with TRBD1, the D call given in the table. TRBV21-1 is marked as a pseudogene. This CDR3 comprises 17 residues. The CDR3, as DNA: TGTGCCAGCAGCAAAGCCCCGACCCTGACATGTGGGTACGAGCAGTACTTC. It is translated as CASSKAPTLTCGYEQYF.

This chain joins TRBV11-2 and TRBJ2-7; the match to TRBD2 covers 11 bases. The length of the CDR3 is 17 residues. J gave up 0 bases and V 4 bases, and 8 bases lay outside the gene matches. From germline, CDR1 is SGHAT and CDR2 FQNNGV. This CDR3 reads CASSSRLAGGSSYEQYF. CDR3 nucleotide sequence: TGTGCCAGCAGCTCCAGGCTAGCGGGAGGAAGCTCCTACGAGCAGTACTTC.

Here the CDR3 reads CASSREKGNTEAFF. CDR3 nucleotides: TGTGCCAGCAGCCGGGAGAAGGGGAACACTGAAGCTTTCTTT. This rearrangement joins TRBV4-2 to TRBJ1-1; no firm D call. There are 14 residues in the CDR3. In germline, CDR1 is LGHNA, CDR2 YNFKEQ. Trimming left V 4 bases short and J 1 base short, with 10 bases between.

This rearrangement joins TRBV6-1 to TRBJ1-2, with TRBD1 as a possible D gene (6 bases). CDR1 MNHNS and CDR2 SASEGT come from the germline V gene. V was shortened by 0 bases and J by 8 bases, with 22 bases between the two germline ends. The CDR3 has 17 residues. The CDR3 DNA reads TGTGCCAGCAGTGAAGCGACTATACTCTTGGGGGGGCGAGGCTACACCTTC. This sequence encodes CASSEATILLGGRGYTF.

The rearrangement links TRBV28 to TRBJ1-2; 7 bases align to TRBD1. V shed 6 bases and J 0 bases; nucleotides not matched to a gene: 13. Germline V CDR1 and CDR2: MDHEN, SYDVKM. The length of the CDR3 is 17 residues. This CDR3 reads CASRRPPDRVSNYGYTF. CDR3 in DNA: TGTGCCAGCAGGCGACCCCCCGACAGGGTTTCTAACTATGGCTACACCTTC.

This clone was seen just once. The chain employs TRBV5-1 and TRBJ2-7; tentative D call: TRBD1 (5 bases). Germline V CDR1 and CDR2: SGHRS, YFSETQ. V was clipped by 0 bases and J by 5 bases, with 18 bases between them. CDR3 length equals 16 residues. The CDR3 nucleotides are TGCGCCAGCAGCTTGGCCAAGGGCAGGGCGGCGGACGAGCAGTACTTC. Protein product: CASSLAKGRAADEQYF.

Only a few counts were recorded for this clone. A much bigger clone sits one base away, suggesting this may be a read error. Other DNA sequences of this sample code for an identical CDR3. CDR3 sequence: CASSSNYEQYF. The CDR3 DNA reads TGTGCCAGCAGTTCCAACTACGAGCAGTACTTC. The chain has TRBV28 and TRBJ2-7, with no clear D. Deletions cut 4 bases from V and 3 bases from J, with 4 bases between. Germline V gene lookup returns CDR1 MDHEN and CDR2 SYDVKM. The CDR3 totals 11 residues. The full variable domain, in which reference TRBV28 and TRBJ2-7 provide the parts outside the CDR3, is DVKVTQSSRYLVKRTGEKVFLECVQDMDHENMFWYRQDPGLGLRLIYFSYDVKMKEKGDIPEGYSVSREKKERFSLILESASTNQTSMYLCASSSNYEQYFGPGTRLTVT.

V gene TRBV5-1 combines with J gene TRBJ2-3; TRBD2 matches at 7 bases. CDR3 size: 15 residues. CDR1 is SGHRS and CDR2 is YFSETQ in the germline V gene. Germline trimming cut 4 bases from V and 0 bases from J; bases unmatched to any gene: 5. The CDR3 DNA sequence: TGCGCCAGCAGCCTCCTAGCGGTTAGCACAGATACGCAGTATTTT. Protein: CASSLLAVSTDTQYF. Full variable domain (missing parts from reference TRBV5-1 and TRBJ2-3): KAGVTQTPRYLIKTRGQQVTLSCSPISGHRSVSWYQQTPGQGLQFLFEYFSETQRNKGNFPGRFSGRQFSNSRSEMNVSTLELGDSALYLCASSLLAVSTDTQYFGPGTRLTVL.